The clone carrying this TCR beta chain showed up just a few times. These data belong to a study of cytomegalovirus exposure and HLA in healthy donors. This table comes from immunoSEQ multiplex PCR, and its TCRdb copy is limited to in-frame clones, with some not included. The sample carries tens of thousands of clones, over 85% recorded once. Germline V CDR1 and CDR2: MDHEN, SYDVKM. The CDR3 sequence is 13 residues long. Deletions cut 6 bases from V and 9 bases from J, with 12 bases between. The V and J genes are TRBV28 and TRBJ1-6, with D maybe TRBD1 (5 bases). The specimen was PBMCs. The origin of this receptor is a woman younger than 45 in good health and CMV-seronegative. CDR3 DNA: TGTGCCAGCAGGACCAGGGTTGGTTCACCCCTCCACTTT. This gives the protein CASRTRVGSPLHF.